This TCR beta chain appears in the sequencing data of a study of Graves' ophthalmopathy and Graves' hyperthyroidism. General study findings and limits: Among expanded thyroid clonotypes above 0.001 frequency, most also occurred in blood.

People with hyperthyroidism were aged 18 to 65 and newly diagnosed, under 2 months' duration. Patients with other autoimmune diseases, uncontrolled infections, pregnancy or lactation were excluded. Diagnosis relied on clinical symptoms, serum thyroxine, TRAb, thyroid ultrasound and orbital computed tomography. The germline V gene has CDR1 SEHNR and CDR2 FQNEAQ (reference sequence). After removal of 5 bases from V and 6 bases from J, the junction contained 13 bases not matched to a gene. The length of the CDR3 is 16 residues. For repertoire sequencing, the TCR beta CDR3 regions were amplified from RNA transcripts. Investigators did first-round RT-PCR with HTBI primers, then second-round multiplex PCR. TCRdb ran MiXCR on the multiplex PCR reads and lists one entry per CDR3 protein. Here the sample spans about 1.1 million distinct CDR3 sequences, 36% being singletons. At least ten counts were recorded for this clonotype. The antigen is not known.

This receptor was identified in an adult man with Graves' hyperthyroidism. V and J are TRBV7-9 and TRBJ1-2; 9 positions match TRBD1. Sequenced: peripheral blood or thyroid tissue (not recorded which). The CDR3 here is CASSPAVIRDRDGYTF. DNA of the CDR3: TGTGCCAGCAGCCCAGCCGTCATCCGGGACAGGGATGGCTACACCTTC.